A single sample is the source of the 25 T cell receptor beta chains below, sequenced in a study of T cell responses to AZD1222 COVID-19 vaccine. Produced via immunoSEQ multiplex PCR; TCRdb's table is partial and in-frame only. Of 130,000 or so clones listed, 91% were seen once; the top ten hold approximately 2.1%. The starting material was peripheral blood, obtained 28 days after the second AZD1222 dose. Receptors originate from an adult who received the AZD1222 COVID-19 vaccine.

In DNA form, the CDR3 reads TGCGCCAGCAGCTTGTTGGGGGCCCCCCGGAGCACTGAAGCTTTCTTT. Protein sequence: CASSLLGAPRSTEAFF. The chain carries TRBV5-1 and TRBJ1-1; maybe TRBD1 (6 bases). With 1 base removed from V and 4 bases from J, the gap between germline ends came to 17 bases. The CDR3 has 16 amino acids. Germline lookup yields CDR1 SGHRS and CDR2 YFSETQ.

Regarding this clone: A read error may account for a junction end that differs from germline. The chain links TRBV9 to TRBJ2-1; no clear D gene. The CDR3 length is 14 residues. The germline V gene has CDR1 SGDLS and CDR2 YYNGEE. In DNA, the CDR3 is TGTGCCAGCAGCCAAGGCGGTGGCTTCCGCGGAAAGGTCTTC. Translating it yields CASSQGGGFRGKVF.

The V gene is TRBV14, the J gene TRBJ2-5; no reliable D call. Deletions cut 4 bases from V and 5 bases from J, with 14 bases between. In germline, CDR1 is SGHDN, CDR2 FVKESK. The CDR3 has 14 amino acids. The CDR3 region has the DNA TGTGCCAGCAGCCGGCTGCAGCACCGGGAGACCCAGTACTTC. Translating it yields CASSRLQHRETQYF.

The V gene is TRBV2, the J gene TRBJ2-3; D possibly corresponds to TRBD1 (6 bases). V was cut by 8 bases and J by 3 bases, with 18 bases left in between. The CDR3 covers 15 residues. The germline V gene has CDR1 SNHLY and CDR2 FYNNEI. Written as DNA, the CDR3 is TGTGCCAGCCCCCCACAGGGAACGGGGACAGATACGCAGTATTTT. This codes for CASPPQGTGTDTQYF.

The J gene is TRBJ2-7, the V gene TRBV7-9; 7 positions match TRBD1. J was trimmed by 5 bases and V by 3 bases; bases with no gene match: 10. CDR3 size: 15 residues. CDR1 SEHNR and CDR2 FQNEAQ come from the germline V gene (reference sequence). DNA of the CDR3: TGTGCCAGCAGCTTGACGGGACAGTCTGGCCACGAGCAGTACGTC. This codes for CASSLTGQSGHEQYV.

The chain employs TRBV11-3 and TRBJ2-3; 9 bases are a match to TRBD1. This CDR3 is built from 13 residues. Germline trimming cut 0 bases from V and 14 bases from J; bases unmatched to any gene: 6. CDR1 SGHNT and CDR2 YENEEA come from the germline V gene. The CDR3 is CASSLDPRGQGYF. CDR3 sequence (DNA): TGTGCCAGCAGCTTAGATCCTCGGGGACAGGGGTATTTT.

The rearrangement joins TRBV12-5 to TRBJ1-5; D not certain. CDR3 length equals 14 residues. V lost 4 bases and J lost 7, with 14 bases in between. The germline V gene encodes CDR1 LGHNT and CDR2 FRNRAP. The CDR3, as DNA: TGTGCTAGTGGTTCGGGCCAGGTGGGCCAGCCCCAGCATTTT. Protein product: CASGSGQVGQPQHF.

This clone was counted a single time. This sequence joins TRBV2 and TRBJ2-1, with 8 bases fitting TRBD2. V was pared by 5 bases and J by 7 bases, with 7 bases of the junction left unmatched. CDR1 SNHLY and CDR2 FYNNEI come from the germline V gene. The CDR3 totals 14 residues. DNA of the CDR3: TGTGCCAGCAGTAGGGGACTAGTCTTTAATGAGCAGTTCTTC. It encodes CASSRGLVFNEQFF.

CDR3 in DNA: TGTGCCAGCAGTTCCTCAACGAACACTGAAGCTTTCTTT. This gives the protein CASSSSTNTEAFF. The chain carries TRBV6-2 or TRBV6-3 and TRBJ1-1, with D unclear. From germline, CDR1 is MNHEY and CDR2 SVGEGT. Trimming cost V 4 bases and J 1 base, with 7 bases left between them. This CDR3 contains 13 residues.

The chain combines TRBV5-1 with TRBJ2-3; D not resolved. The V gene's germline CDR1 is SGHRS and CDR2 YFSETQ. The CDR3 contains 14 residues. V lost 0 bases and J lost 0, with 5 bases in between. CDR3 sequence: CASSLVPSTDTQYF. The CDR3 DNA reads TGCGCCAGCAGCTTGGTTCCCAGCACAGATACGCAGTATTTT.

The gene calls are TRBV18 and TRBJ1-4, with 7 bases matching TRBD1. The germline CDR1 and CDR2 sequences are KGHSH and LQKENI. The CDR3 covers 14 residues. Trimming cost V 4 bases and J 10 bases; bases outside gene matches: 9. The CDR3 spells CASSLGTGEGKLFF. The CDR3 region has the DNA TGTGCCAGCTCACTCGGCACAGGGGAAGGAAAACTGTTTTTT.

In the case of this clone: Other DNA sequences within the sample encode an identical CDR3. The chain carries TRBV10-2 and TRBJ1-1; D is perhaps TRBD1 (5 bases). Germline V gives CDR1 WSHSY, CDR2 SAAADI. V was shortened by 0 bases and J by 5 bases, with 7 bases between the two germline ends. This CDR3 region has 13 residues. CDR3 region: CASSESKGTEAFF. DNA for the CDR3: TGCGCCAGCAGTGAGTCAAAGGGGACTGAAGCTTTCTTT.

V usage is TRBV5-1 and J usage is TRBJ1-2, with D perhaps matching TRBD1 (5 bases). Trimming took 0 bases from V and 2 from J, leaving 8 bases between them. CDR1 and CDR2 from the germline V gene are SGHRS and YFSETQ. This CDR3 spans 14 amino acids. The CDR3 DNA sequence: TGCGCCAGCAGCTTGGGCAGGGAAAACTATGGCTACACCTTC. This sequence encodes CASSLGRENYGYTF.

The CDR3 here is CASSFDRGGSPLHF. For the CDR3, the DNA is TGTGCCAGCAGTTTCGACAGGGGAGGATCACCCCTCCACTTT. The chain carries TRBV27 and TRBJ1-6, with 8 bases that match TRBD1. Germline V lookup: CDR1 MNHEY, CDR2 SMNVEV (reference sequence). The CDR3 has 14 amino acids. The V and J ends lost 3 bases and 10 bases, in that order; junction bases with no gene match: 5.

The chain couples TRBV6-2 or TRBV6-3 to TRBJ2-1; 7 bases are shared with TRBD2. The V gene end was trimmed by 2 bases and the J gene end by 4 bases; junction bases not matched to a gene: 8. Per the germline V gene, CDR1 is MNHEY and CDR2 is SVGEGT. The CDR3 loop spans 16 amino acids. CDR3 DNA sequence: TGTGCCAGCAGTTACGACCCTAGCGGAAAATACAATGAGCAGTTCTTC. Protein: CASSYDPSGKYNEQFF.

This rearrangement joins TRBV7-8 to TRBJ1-2; D remains ambiguous. Deletions cut 5 bases from V and 6 bases from J, with 7 bases between. This CDR3 is 11 amino acids long. Germline V gene lookup returns CDR1 SGHVS and CDR2 FQNEAQ. CDR3 in amino acids: CASSPYDGYTF. The CDR3 DNA reads as TGTGCCAGCAGCCCATATGATGGCTACACCTTC.

The chain recombines TRBV11-2 with TRBJ2-7; 8 bases map to TRBD1. The length of the CDR3 is 13 residues. V trimming: 10 bases; J trimming: 6 bases; junction bases outside the gene matches: 11. Germline V lookup: CDR1 SGHAT, CDR2 FQNNGV. CDR3 sequence reads: CATSKSRGLEQYF. In nucleotides, the CDR3 is TGTGCCACCTCGAAGAGCAGGGGGCTCGAGCAGTACTTC.

This rearrangement joins TRBV9 to TRBJ2-2, with D possibly TRBD1 on 5 matching bases. The CDR3 contains 13 residues. Germline V gives CDR1 SGDLS, CDR2 YYNGEE. Deletions cut 1 base from V and 7 bases from J, with 8 bases between. The CDR3 here is CASSVQGNGELFF. The DNA for the CDR3 is TGTGCCAGCAGCGTACAGGGCAACGGGGAGCTGTTTTTT.

The J gene is TRBJ1-5, the V gene TRBV5-8, with 12 bases lining up with TRBD1. Germline CDR1 and CDR2: SGHTS and YDEGEE. This CDR3 region has 16 residues. V shed 2 bases and J 3 bases; nucleotides not matched to a gene: 3. The CDR3 here is CASSLGTGGTNQPQHF. CDR3 bases: TGTGCCAGCAGCTTAGGGACAGGGGGCACCAATCAGCCCCAGCATTTT.

The genes are TRBV9 and TRBJ1-2; 7 bases align to TRBD1. This CDR3 contains 15 residues. From germline, CDR1 is SGDLS and CDR2 YYNGEE. V gave up 1 base and J gave up 6 bases; unmatched junction bases: 9. The CDR3 DNA reads as TGTGCCAGCAGCGTACCCCTCACAGGGGAGGATGGCTACACCTTC. This codes for CASSVPLTGEDGYTF.

The rearrangement links TRBV4-3 to TRBJ1-3; unclear D gene. This CDR3 is 15 amino acids long. CDR1 LGHNA and CDR2 YSLEER come from the germline V gene. Trimming removed 0 bases from V and 1 base from J, with 7 bases in between. This CDR3 reads CASSQDSGSGNTIYF. In nucleotides, the CDR3 is TGCGCCAGCAGCCAAGATTCGGGTTCTGGAAACACCATATATTTT.

This rearrangement joins TRBV3-1 (or the pseudogene TRBV3-2) to TRBJ1-5; TRBD1 might be the D (6 bases). CDR3 length: 15 amino acids. Looked up from germline, CDR1 is LGHDT and CDR2 is YNNKEL (reference sequence). Trimming took 1 base from V and 4 from J, leaving 11 bases between them. The CDR3 reads CASSQGIGGNQPQHF. CDR3 nucleotide sequence: TGTGCCAGCAGCCAAGGTATAGGGGGGAATCAGCCCCAGCATTTT.

J is TRBJ1-1 and V is TRBV5-4; unclear D gene. Germline V gives CDR1 SGHNT, CDR2 YYREEE (reference sequence). The CDR3 has 14 residues. Trimming pared 0 bases from V and 1 base from J, leaving 7 bases between. The chain's CDR3 is CASSLELGNTEAFF. DNA for the CDR3: TGTGCCAGCAGCTTGGAGCTGGGGAACACTGAAGCTTTCTTT.

The chain couples TRBV19 to TRBJ2-4; 10 positions match TRBD1. Germline CDR1 is LNHDA and CDR2 is SQIVND (reference sequence). With 5 bases clipped from V and 11 bases from J, the junction kept 9 bases outside the gene matches. The length of the CDR3 is 14 residues. CDR3 in DNA: TGTGCCAGTAGTTCTAGGACAGGGGGAAGAGTTCAGTACTTC. Protein sequence: CASSSRTGGRVQYF.

This clone appeared once. The chain links TRBV29-1 to TRBJ1-1; D gene uncertain. Germline lookup yields CDR1 SQVTM and CDR2 ANQGSEA. V lost 4 bases to trimming and J lost 5 bases, with 11 bases between them. The CDR3 spans 12 residues. DNA for the CDR3: TGCAGCGTTGGCCCGACGGGGACTGAAGCTTTCTTT. Translation gives CSVGPTGTEAFF.